Sequencing of this T cell receptor beta chain was carried out in a study of T cell repertoires in cytomegalovirus infection. TCRdb re-derived calls from the reads in MiXCR, one entry per CDR3 protein. The sample shows approximately 280,000 distinct CDR3 sequences, roughly 21% of them seen only once. V gave up 9 bases and J gave up 3 bases; unmatched junction bases: 10. The germline gives CDR1 LNHDA, CDR2 SQIVND (reference sequence). The CDR3 spans 15 residues. This clonotype was seen a few times. Its antigen is unidentified. Sequencing used cultured PBMCs, obtained from culture after CMV antigen stimulation. This sequence joins TRBV19 and TRBJ2-7; 11 positions match TRBD2. The TCR originated in a human donor in good health (CMV status not recorded). Some clones in this sample may be carry-over from other donors' samples. This CDR3 reads CASKLTSGSYYEQYF. DNA for the CDR3: TGTGCCAGCAAGCTCACTAGCGGGAGTTACTACGAGCAGTACTTC.